The sequence of this TCR beta chain was determined in a study of blood T cells in healthy people across ages. Study outcomes and limitations: Higher diversity and more naive CD4+ cells were features of long-lived donors, compared to aged donors.

This CDR3 region has 14 residues. V shed 1 base and J shed 3 bases, with 6 bases lying between them. Germline V CDR1 and CDR2: SEHNR, FQNEAQ (reference sequence). The amount of total RNA extracted per sample was at least 5 micrograms. This clonotype has more than one count but fewer than ten. Its antigen is not known. For the second PCR, which ran for about 7 to 11 cycles, a sample-barcoded 5' primer and a J-beta primer mix were used. Template switching added a 12-random-nucleotide identifier to every cDNA molecule. No fewer than 2.5 million CDR3-containing paired-end reads came from each sample. TCRdb reprocessed the 5' RACE reads via MiXCR and lists one record per CDR3 protein. The repertoire has approximately 690,000 distinct CDR3 sequences, approximately 40% of them found once; the top ten carry approximately 29%.

This receptor was identified in an elderly man in good health. The V and J genes are TRBV7-9 and TRBJ2-2; D ambiguous. Sequenced material: blood. The CDR3 reads CASSLGRYTGELFF. For the CDR3, the DNA is TGTGCCAGCAGCTTAGGACGGTACACCGGGGAGCTGTTTTTT. Full variable domain (rest looked up from reference TRBV7-9 and TRBJ2-2): DTGVSQNPRHKITKRGQNVTFRCDPISEHNRLYWYRQTLGQGPEFLTYFQNEAQLEKSRLLSDRFSAERPKGSFSTLEIQRTEQGDSAMYLCASSLGRYTGELFFGEGSRLTVL.